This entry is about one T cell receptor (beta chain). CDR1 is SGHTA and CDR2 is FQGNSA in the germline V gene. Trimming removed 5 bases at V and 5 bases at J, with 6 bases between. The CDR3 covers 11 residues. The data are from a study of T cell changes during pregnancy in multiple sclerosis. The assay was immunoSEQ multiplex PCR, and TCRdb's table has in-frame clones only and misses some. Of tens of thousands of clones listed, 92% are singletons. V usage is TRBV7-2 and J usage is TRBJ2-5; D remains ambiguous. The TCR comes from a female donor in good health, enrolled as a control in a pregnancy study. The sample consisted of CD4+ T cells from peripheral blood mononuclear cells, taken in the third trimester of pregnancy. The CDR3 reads CASSRRETQYF. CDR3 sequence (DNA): TGTGCCAGCAGCCGCCGGGAGACCCAGTACTTC.